These 9 T cell receptor beta chains share one sample of origin, sequenced in a study of human T cells and chemical hapten exposure. The time point was: healthy volunteer bleed at 6 weeks. The template was total RNA from unfractionated whole blood. TCRdb itself ran the RACE reads through MiXCR, one entry per CDR3 protein. The sample has approximately 34,000 distinct CDR3 sequences; less than 6% are singletons. The source material was whole blood. The receptors come from a human donor in good health. Some clones in this sample may be carry-over from other donors' samples.

The DNA of the CDR3 is TGTGCCAGCAGCTTAGTCGGCGGGGGGGCCGTAGAGACCCAGTACTTC. Its protein is CASSLVGGGAVETQYF. The V and J genes are TRBV7-9 and TRBJ2-5; the match to TRBD2 covers 9 bases. From germline, CDR1 is SEHNR and CDR2 FQNEAQ (reference sequence). J lost 4 bases, V lost 1 base, and 7 bases had no gene match. The CDR3 runs to 16 residues.

Many counts were recorded for this clonotype. CDR3 in DNA: TGTGCCAGCAGTACCTCGACAAGCGGGGGTGAGACCCAGTACTTC. Its protein is CASSTSTSGGETQYF. This chain uses TRBV11-2 with TRBJ2-5, with TRBD2 matching 8 bases. V was clipped by 6 bases and J by 5 bases; unmatched bases: 11. Germline CDR1 SGHAT, CDR2 FQNNGV. The CDR3 has 15 amino acids.

There are a few counts of this clonotype. The rearrangement links TRBV24-1 to TRBJ2-1; the match to TRBD2 covers 9 bases. The germline CDR1 and CDR2 sequences are KGHDR and SFDVKD. The CDR3 extends over 15 amino acids. V gave up 4 bases and J gave up 7 bases; unmatched junction bases: 7. CDR3 in DNA: TGTGCCACCAGTGAGGCGGGAGGGCCGGGGAATGAGCAGTTCTTC. As protein: CATSEAGGPGNEQFF.

The J gene is TRBJ1-1, the V gene TRBV11-2; D not resolved. This CDR3 is 14 amino acids long. The germline V gene encodes CDR1 SGHAT and CDR2 FQNNGV. With 1 base removed from V and 8 bases from J, the gap between germline ends came to 14 bases. The CDR3 spells CASSLAPGRLEAFF. DNA of the CDR3: TGTGCCAGCAGCTTAGCGCCTGGGAGACTGGAAGCTTTCTTT.

This clonotype came up many times. CDR3 DNA: TGCGCCAGCAGCTCCGACGGAGGGACAGGGGGGGACACTGAAGCTTTCTTT. Its protein product is CASSSDGGTGGDTEAFF. This chain joins TRBV5-1 and TRBJ1-1; TRBD1 matches at 11 bases. V trimming: 3 bases; J trimming: 3 bases; junction bases outside the gene matches: 10. CDR1 is SGHRS and CDR2 is YFSETQ in the germline V gene. The CDR3 totals 17 residues.

This clonotype was counted at least ten times. The chain is built from TRBV28 and TRBJ2-1; 9 nucleotides align to TRBD2. The V segment lost 3 bases and the J segment 5 bases; nucleotides outside the gene matches: 8. CDR3 length: 16 amino acids. From germline, CDR1 is MDHEN and CDR2 SYDVKM. CDR3 sequence (DNA): TGTGCCAGCAGTTTTAGGATTAGCGGGAGCCACAATGAGCAGTTCTTC. Translation gives CASSFRISGSHNEQFF.

This clonotype came up many times. This chain uses TRBV7-9 with TRBJ2-7; perhaps TRBD1 as D (6 bases). This CDR3 has 14 amino acids. V lost 6 bases to trimming and J lost 6 bases, with 18 bases between them. Germline-derived CDR1 and CDR2 are SEHNR and FQNEAQ (reference sequence). For the CDR3, the DNA is TGTGCCAGCAGGAAGGACAGAGAAACTTCCGAGCAGTACTTC. As protein: CASRKDRETSEQYF. The full variable domain, in which reference TRBV7-9 and TRBJ2-7 provide the parts outside the CDR3, is DTGVSQNPRHKITKRGQNVTFRCDPISEHNRLYWYRQTLGQGPEFLTYFQNEAQLEKSRLLSDRFSAERPKGSFSTLEIQRTEQGDSAMYLCASRKDRETSEQYFGPGTRLTVT.

This clonotype has at least ten counts. This sequence joins TRBV3-1 and TRBJ1-1, with 7 bases aligning to TRBD1. CDR1 and CDR2 (germline): LGHDT, YNNKEL (reference sequence). Trimming removed 4 bases from V and 5 bases from J; junction bases left unmatched: 10. CDR3 length: 15 amino acids. The CDR3 DNA follows: TGTGCCAGCAGCCCCGTGACTCACAGGGGAACTGAAGCTTTCTTT. It specifies CASSPVTHRGTEAFF.

This clonotype was counted ten times or more. V usage is TRBV7-9 and J usage is TRBJ1-3, with 11 positions matching TRBD1. In germline, CDR1 is SEHNR, CDR2 FQNEAQ (reference sequence). This CDR3 region has 16 residues. V lost 4 bases, J lost 1 base, and 3 bases stayed unmatched. CDR3 coding DNA: TGTGCCAGCAGCTATGGGACAGGGGGGTCTGGAAACACCATATATTTT. Translation gives CASSYGTGGSGNTIYF.